Each of the 19 T cell receptor beta chains below was sequenced from the same sample in a study of OX40 agonist ivuxolimab in advanced cancers. Assay used: immunoSEQ multiplex PCR; TCRdb lists only in-frame clones, some missing. Of over 20,000 clones listed, 85% were seen once; the top ten hold roughly 35%. Sequences were derived from CD4+ or CD8+ T cells sorted from blood, sampled in a trial of the OX40 agonist ivuxolimab. Source of these receptors: an adult with an advanced solid tumor such as melanoma, head and neck, liver or kidney cancer.

This chain links TRBV30 with TRBJ2-3, with a tentative D call TRBD2 (5 bases). The CDR3 spans 14 residues. CDR1 is GTSNPN, CDR2 SVGIG, per germline (reference sequence). The V end lost 4 bases, the J end lost 4 bases, and 15 bases lay between the germline ends. CDR3 bases: TGTGCCTGGATGGGAGTCGACCGGGCAGATACGCAGTATTTT. Translation gives CAWMGVDRADTQYF.

This clone was observed a handful of times. J is TRBJ2-1 and V is TRBV19; 7 positions match TRBD1. This CDR3 is 14 amino acids long. Germline V gives CDR1 LNHDA, CDR2 SQIVND (reference sequence). J lost 4 bases, V lost 3 bases, and 3 bases had no gene match. The CDR3: CASSMGTDYNEQFF. CDR3 DNA: TGTGCCAGTAGTATGGGGACAGATTACAATGAGCAGTTCTTC.

The chain links TRBV21-1 to TRBJ2-7; TRBD1, the table's D call, was not compared with the DNA. TRBV21-1 is annotated as a pseudogene. The CDR3 has 12 amino acids. The CDR3 nucleotides read TGTGCCAGCGGACAGGGTGATCACGAGCAGTACTTC. Translating it yields CASGQGDHEQYF.

Regarding this clone: This CDR3 is also generated by other DNA sequences in the sample. This chain uses TRBV18 with TRBJ1-3; 8 nucleotides align to TRBD1. V lost 0 bases, J lost 0 bases, and 7 bases stayed unmatched. The length of the CDR3 is 18 residues. CDR1 KGHSH and CDR2 LQKENI come from the germline V gene. CDR3 region: CASSPPSGTGHSGNTIYF. For the CDR3, the DNA is TGTGCCAGCTCACCACCATCCGGGACAGGCCACTCTGGAAACACCATATATTTT.

This sequence joins TRBV6-6 and TRBJ2-1; 11 bases match TRBD2. Germline V gene data show CDR1 as MNHNY and CDR2 as SVGAGI (reference sequence). V shed 2 bases and J 5 bases; nucleotides not matched to a gene: 2. The CDR3 extends over 15 amino acids. The CDR3 here is CASSYPTSGNNEQFF. The CDR3 DNA follows: TGTGCCAGCAGTTACCCGACTAGCGGGAACAATGAGCAGTTCTTC.

This clone showed up just once. This chain joins TRBV5-5 and TRBJ2-7; D uncertain. From germline, CDR1 is SGHKS and CDR2 YYEKEE (reference sequence). The CDR3 runs to 13 residues. V was trimmed by 5 bases and J by 0 bases, leaving 9 bases between them. CDR3 DNA sequence: TGTGCCAGCAGTTTCCCCAGCTCCTACGAGCAGTACTTC. Residues: CASSFPSSYEQYF.

Only one count was recorded for this clone. V is TRBV28 and J is TRBJ2-1; TRBD1 aligns across 10 bases. The CDR3 consists of 14 residues. Germline-derived CDR1 and CDR2 are MDHEN and SYDVKM. V lost 5 bases, J lost 6 bases, and 4 bases stayed unmatched. CDR3 DNA sequence: TGTGCCAGCAGTGCCGGGACAGGGGTCAATGAGCAGTTCTTC. This encodes CASSAGTGVNEQFF.

V gene TRBV10-1 combines with J gene TRBJ2-7; 10 bases fit TRBD2. The V gene's germline CDR1 is WNHNN and CDR2 SYGVQD (reference sequence). The CDR3 runs 16 residues. V shed 3 bases and J 4 bases; nucleotides not matched to a gene: 9. The CDR3 here is CASSDYPGLASYEQYF. In DNA form, the CDR3 reads TGCGCCAGCAGTGATTACCCGGGACTAGCGAGTTACGAGCAGTACTTC.

This clone came up once. The rearrangement links TRBV7-2 to TRBJ1-2; a possible D gene is TRBD1 (5 bases). The CDR3 is made up of 13 amino acids. Looked up from germline, CDR1 is SGHTA and CDR2 is FQGNSA. V was clipped by 8 bases and J by 6 bases, with 16 bases between them. As DNA, the CDR3 is TGTGCCAGCGCCTGGGGGGTATTGGATGGCTACACCTTC. Its protein product is CASAWGVLDGYTF.

The rearrangement uses TRBV6-5 and TRBJ1-6; D not certain. The CDR3 sequence is 13 residues long. Germline CDR1 reads MNHEY; CDR2 reads SVGAGI. V was clipped by 8 bases and J by 8 bases, with 13 bases between them. The CDR3 region has the DNA TGTGCCAGCGGCGCGAGTGACGATTCACCCCTCCACTTT. Amino acids: CASGASDDSPLHF.

The genes are TRBV19 and TRBJ2-1; D not certain. This CDR3 is 13 amino acids long. In germline, CDR1 is LNHDA, CDR2 SQIVND (reference sequence). Deletions cut 5 bases from V and 7 bases from J, with 12 bases between. CDR3 amino acids: CASSPVVGNEQFF. CDR3 nucleotide sequence: TGTGCCAGTAGTCCAGTAGTTGGTAATGAGCAGTTCTTC.

This clone was seen more than once but under ten times. The V and J genes are TRBV29-1 and TRBJ1-2; D ambiguous. Trimming shortened V by 1 base and J by 8 bases, and 11 bases separated the two germline ends. Germline V gene data show CDR1 as SQVTM and CDR2 as ANQGSEA. This CDR3 region has 12 residues. CDR3 protein: CSVEAASGGYTF. The CDR3 coding sequence is TGCAGCGTTGAAGCGGCATCAGGAGGCTACACCTTC.

The chain employs TRBV4-1 and TRBJ2-7; TRBD1 matches 7 bases. The J segment lost 3 bases and the V segment lost 8 bases, leaving 1 base of the junction unmatched. The CDR3 is 11 amino acids. CDR1 is MGHRA, CDR2 YSYEKL, per germline. The CDR3 loop is CASGTDYEQYF. The CDR3 coding sequence is TGCGCCAGCGGGACAGACTACGAGCAGTACTTC.

The chain recombines TRBV19 with TRBJ2-7, with 9 bases identical to TRBD1. CDR3 length: 13 amino acids. V trimming: 3 bases; J trimming: 5 bases; junction bases outside the gene matches: 2. Germline CDR1 and CDR2: LNHDA and SQIVND (reference sequence). The CDR3 DNA follows: TGTGCCAGTAGTATGGGACAGGGCCACGAGCAGTACTTC. Its protein is CASSMGQGHEQYF.

The table lists this clone with a count of one. This rearrangement joins TRBV30 to TRBJ2-3; possibly TRBD2 for D (6 bases). CDR3 length: 15 residues. The germline V and J ends were trimmed by 2 bases and 7 bases, with 19 bases remaining between them. The V gene's germline CDR1 is GTSNPN and CDR2 SVGIG (reference sequence). CDR3 nucleotides: TGTGCCTGGAGTTACGGCGGCGGGACCGGCAATACGCAGTATTTT. Its translation is CAWSYGGGTGNTQYF.

This clone was picked up one time. The chain recombines TRBV5-5 with TRBJ1-5, with D unresolved. Looked up from germline, CDR1 is SGHKS and CDR2 is YYEKEE (reference sequence). The CDR3 totals 13 residues. Trimming took off 0 bases at V and 7 bases at J, with 8 bases between the two ends. The CDR3 reads CASSLEGQQPQHF. DNA of the CDR3: TGTGCCAGCAGCTTGGAGGGTCAGCAGCCCCAGCATTTT.

J is TRBJ2-7 and V is TRBV28, with D uncertain. The V gene's germline CDR1 is MDHEN and CDR2 SYDVKM. The ends were cut back, 7 bases at V and 6 bases at J, with 19 bases in the middle. This CDR3 contains 14 residues. DNA for the CDR3: TGTGCCAGCACCTCAGACACGTGGAACCCCGAGCAGTACTTC. Its translation is CASTSDTWNPEQYF.

This clone was detected a few times. V usage is TRBV7-2 and J usage is TRBJ2-7, with unresolved D. The CDR3 loop spans 11 amino acids. Germline-derived CDR1 and CDR2 are SGHTA and FQGNSA. V gave up 5 bases and J gave up 4 bases, with 6 bases separating them. As DNA, the CDR3 is TGTGCCAGCAGCCTTTTATACGAGCAGTACTTC. Translated: CASSLLYEQYF.

This chain uses TRBV6-5 with TRBJ1-1; weak D call: TRBD1 (5 bases). Looked up from germline, CDR1 is MNHEY and CDR2 is SVGAGI. This CDR3 has 16 amino acids. The V gene lost 6 bases and the J gene lost 9 bases, with 26 bases spanning the gap. The CDR3 is CASSYELYVSGAQAFF. CDR3 nucleotides: TGTGCCAGCAGCTACGAACTGTACGTTTCTGGGGCGCAAGCTTTCTTT.